What follows describes a single TCR beta chain. The antigen remains unidentified. The CDR3 has 14 amino acids. Germline assignment: CDR1 LNHDA and CDR2 SQIVND (reference sequence). Losses at the gene ends were 7 bases for V and 4 bases for J; bases not matched to a gene: 7. Some clones are missing from TCRdb's copy, which holds only in-frame ones; the method was immunoSEQ multiplex PCR. The sample consists of 2.5 million or so clones, more than 90% of them appearing once. This record comes from a study of shared clonotypes between healthy human individuals. Points from the study as a whole: Shared clonotypes: 4.5% to 5% naive CD4, roughly 4% naive CD8, about 2.5% memory CD4, under 0.5% memory CD8.

The chain links TRBV19 to TRBJ1-1; TRBD1 aligns across 9 bases. This clonotype originated in a man between 18 and 35 years old in good health. Input material: naive CD4+ T cells sorted from blood. Subset specified: CD45RA+ positively selected. The CDR3 loop is CASNVGQGSTEAFF. The CDR3 DNA follows: TGTGCCAGTAACGTGGGACAGGGCTCCACTGAAGCTTTCTTT.